A selection of T cell receptor beta chains follows, all from one sample in a study of blood T cell repertoires in COVID-19. This table comes from immunoSEQ multiplex PCR, and its TCRdb copy is limited to in-frame clones, with some not included. The table records approximately 260,000 clones, 90% of them present only once. Sequencing used peripheral blood. These receptors originate from a woman aged 60 to 75 with COVID-19, enrolled during active disease. Both conserved end residues are part of each CDR3. The order of the fields is V gene, D gene, J gene, clone size, CDR3 DNA, CDR3 protein. A D gene is named only where the DNA matches it firmly. Expanded clones get a size class; other rows say once, few or many, or leave the size out.

TRBV19	.	TRBJ1-4	.	TGTGCCAGCGAACAGGGAGTAGGCACTAATGAAAAACTGTTTTTT	CASEQGVGTNEKLFF
TRBV9	TRBD2	TRBJ2-2	.	TGTGCCAGCAGCCTACTAGCGGGGGGCGGGGAGCTGTTTTTT	CASSLLAGGGELFF
TRBV5-6	TRBD1	TRBJ1-1	.	TGTGCCAGCAGGAGGGGACAGGGTCTCACTGAAGCTTTCTTT	CASRRGQGLTEAFF
TRBV2	.	TRBJ1-4	.	TGTGCCAGCAGTGACTGGGGAGAAAGTAATGAAAAACTGTTTTTT	CASSDWGESNEKLFF
TRBV18	TRBD1	TRBJ2-2	.	TGTGCCAGCTCGTCCGGGACAGGGTATGCCGGGGAGCTGTTTTTT	CASSSGTGYAGELFF
TRBV19	TRBD1	TRBJ2-5	.	TGTGCCAGTAGTACTGGACAGGCCCAAGAGACCCAGTACTTC	CASSTGQAQETQYF
TRBV7-8	TRBD1	TRBJ1-4	.	TGTGCCAGCAGCTTAGGGGTATGGGACAGGGGAGGTGAAAAACTGTTTTTT	CASSLGVWDRGGEKLFF
TRBV6-5	TRBD1	TRBJ1-2	.	TGTGCCAGCAGTAGGACAGGGGGCGACTATGGCTACACCTTC	CASSRTGGDYGYTF
TRBV7-3	TRBD2	TRBJ2-1	.	TGTGCCAGCAGCATTTCTAGCGGGGGTTACAATGAGCAGTTCTTC	CASSISSGGYNEQFF
TRBV7-9	.	TRBJ1-4	.	TGTGCCAGCAGCTTAGGACAGACAACTAATGAAAAACTGTTTTTT	CASSLGQTTNEKLFF
TRBV5-1	TRBD1	TRBJ2-7	.	TGCGCCAGCAGCCAACGACAGGGCTCCTACGAGCAGTACTTC	CASSQRQGSYEQYF
TRBV10-3	.	TRBJ2-7	.	TGTGCCATCAGTGAGTCTAGCTACGAGCAGTACTTC	CAISESSYEQYF
TRBV12-3/TRBV12-4	.	TRBJ1-1	.	TGTGCCAGCAGTTTTCAGGCAGTTGCTGAAGCTTTCTTT	CASSFQAVAEAFF
TRBV18	TRBD1	TRBJ2-2	.	TGTGCCAGCTCACCGGGACAGGGGATCACCGGGGAGCTGTTTTTT	CASSPGQGITGELFF
TRBV4-3	.	TRBJ2-2	.	TGCGCCAGCAGCCAAGAACTCAGGGGTCGGGGAAACACCGGGGAGCTGTTTTTT	CASSQELRGRGNTGELFF
TRBV4-2	TRBD2	TRBJ2-2	.	TGTGCCAGCAGCCAAGTAGAGAGAGCGGGGGACGTGGGGGAGCTGTTTTTT	CASSQVERAGDVGELFF
TRBV7-9	.	TRBJ1-4	.	TGTGCCAGCAGCCCAGGGGCGACTAATGAAAAACTGTTTTTT	CASSPGATNEKLFF
TRBV7-2	TRBD2	TRBJ2-3	.	TGTGCCAGCAGCTTAGCGGGGGGGTTCAGGAGTTCGCAGTATTTT	CASSLAGGFRSSQYF
TRBV6-4	.	TRBJ1-1	.	TGTGCCAGCAGTGAAAGGACCGGGAGCGGTGAAGCTTTCTTT	CASSERTGSGEAFF
TRBV5-5	.	TRBJ1-1	.	TGTGCCAGCAGCCCGGCGGGGGCTTCATTGAACACTGAAGCTTTCTTT	CASSPAGASLNTEAFF
TRBV7-2	.	TRBJ1-2	.	TGTGCCAGCAGCCAACCGGGGGGGGCCTATGGCTACACCTTC	CASSQPGGAYGYTF
TRBV5-6	.	TRBJ2-1	.	TGTGCCAGCAGCTTTGGGACACTAGATGAGCAGTTCTTC	CASSFGTLDEQFF
TRBV3-1/TRBV3-2	TRBD2	TRBJ2-2	.	TGTGCCAGCAGCCTTCTAGCGGGACATCGCACCGGGGAGCTGTTTTTT	CASSLLAGHRTGELFF
TRBV4-3	.	TRBJ1-5	once	TGCGCCAGCAGCCAAGATCTGGGGGCATATCAGCCCCAGCATTTT	CASSQDLGAYQPQHF
TRBV5-1	TRBD2	TRBJ2-3	.	TGCGCCAGCAGCTCAACTAGCGGGGGGTTTAGCACAGATACGCAGTATTTT	CASSSTSGGFSTDTQYF
TRBV5-1	TRBD1	TRBJ2-5	.	TGCGCCAGCAGCTTGGGGCCCGGGACAGGGGGCCGGGAGACCCAGTACTTC	CASSLGPGTGGRETQYF
TRBV2	TRBD1	TRBJ1-1	.	TGTGCCAGCACCCGGACAGGGTCGGACACTGAAGCTTTCTTT	CASTRTGSDTEAFF
TRBV5-8	.	TRBJ1-2	.	TGTGCCAGCAGCCCGTTTGACAGTAGCTATGGCTACACCTTC	CASSPFDSSYGYTF
TRBV7-3	TRBD2	TRBJ2-1	once	TGTGCCAGCAGTCCGCTAGCGGGGGCTTACAATGAGCAGTTCTTC	CASSPLAGAYNEQFF
TRBV19	TRBD2	TRBJ2-3	.	TGTGCCAGTAGTATGGGACTAGCGGGAGATACGCAGTATTTT	CASSMGLAGDTQYF
TRBV27	TRBD1	TRBJ1-2	.	TGTGCCAGCAGTTTAGGGACAGGGTCATTTGGCTACACCTTC	CASSLGTGSFGYTF
TRBV7-2	.	TRBJ1-1	.	TGTGCCAGCAGCGCGACAGGAAAAGCTTTCTTT	CASSATGKAFF
TRBV14	TRBD1	TRBJ2-1	.	TGTGCCAGCAAACAGGGGGCGCGAATAGGGGAGCAGTTCTTC	CASKQGARIGEQFF
TRBV4-3	TRBD1	TRBJ1-1	few	TGCGCCAGCAGCCAAGAGATGACAGGGAAAACTGAAGCTTTCTTT	CASSQEMTGKTEAFF
TRBV20-1	.	TRBJ1-2	.	TGCAGCGCCCAGGGAATTAGTGGCTACACCTTC	CSAQGISGYTF
TRBV3-1/TRBV3-2	TRBD1	TRBJ2-2	.	TGTGCCAGCAGCCGGGGGACAGGGGGTGGGAACACCGGGGAGCTGTTTTTT	CASSRGTGGGNTGELFF
TRBV5-1	TRBD2	TRBJ2-3	.	TGCGCCAGCAGCTCGCTAGCCCGACTAGCGGGGAGAGATACGCAGTATTTT	CASSSLARLAGRDTQYF
TRBV5-4	.	TRBJ2-1	few	TGTGCCAGCAGCATAATATATCCTAGCGACGGGGGAGATAACAATGAGCAGTTCTTC	CASSIIYPSDGGDNNEQFF
TRBV6-1	.	TRBJ1-1	.	TGTGCCAGCAGTGAAGCGCAGTTAATGGAAGCTTTCTTT	CASSEAQLMEAFF
TRBV19	TRBD1	TRBJ2-7	.	TGTGCCAGTAGTATAGTAGGGACAGGCTACGAGCAGTACTTC	CASSIVGTGYEQYF
TRBV7-9	TRBD1	TRBJ1-4	.	TGTGCCAGCAGCTCGGGACAGGGGACGAAGTTTAATGAAAAACTGTTTTTT	CASSSGQGTKFNEKLFF
TRBV3-1/TRBV3-2	.	TRBJ1-1	.	TGTGCCAGCAGCCAATTAGACACGAACACTGAAGCTTTCTTT	CASSQLDTNTEAFF
TRBV18	TRBD1	TRBJ2-2	.	TGTGCCAGCTCACCCTCCGCGGACAGGGCGAACACCGGGGAGCTGTTTTTT	CASSPSADRANTGELFF
TRBV27	TRBD1	TRBJ2-7	.	TGTGCCAGCAGTTTATCGAGGGGGCCCCTACTCGAGCAGTACTTC	CASSLSRGPLLEQYF
TRBV7-2	.	TRBJ1-2	.	TGTGCCAGCAGCCAACGGTCACCTACGCTCACCAACTATGGCTACACCTTC	CASSQRSPTLTNYGYTF
TRBV6-5	TRBD1	TRBJ1-6	once	TGTGCCAGCAGTTACTCAGGGGGCGATGGTTCACCCCTCCACTTT	CASSYSGGDGSPLHF
TRBV27	.	TRBJ1-2	.	TGTGCCAGCAGTCCCCTCTTGGGGGCTGGGTACACCTTC	CASSPLLGAGYTF
TRBV19	.	TRBJ1-4	.	TGTGCCAGTAGTCATTACAGGGCCGGGAGGGAAAAACTGTTTTTT	CASSHYRAGREKLFF
TRBV6-6	.	TRBJ1-3	.	TGTGCCAGCAGACCAGGACAGAGTTGGAACACCATATATTTT	CASRPGQSWNTIYF
TRBV10-3	TRBD1	TRBJ1-6	.	TGTGCCATCAGGGGGACAGTAGATTCACCCCTCCACTTT	CAIRGTVDSPLHF
TRBV12-5	.	TRBJ2-1	.	TGTGCTAGTGGTTTGAACCGGGGACTCTTGTACAATGAGCAGTTCTTC	CASGLNRGLLYNEQFF
TRBV3-1/TRBV3-2	.	TRBJ1-5	once	TGTGCCAGCAGCCCAACGCGGGTAGGGCAGCCCCAGCATTTT	CASSPTRVGQPQHF
TRBV7-2	.	TRBJ2-2	.	TGTGCCAGCAGCAAACTAGTGGGCACCGGGGAGCTGTTTTTT	CASSKLVGTGELFF
TRBV27	TRBD1	TRBJ1-3	.	TGTGCCAGCAGTTCCTTCGCCGGGACAGGACACCCCGACTCTGGAAACACCATATATTTT	CASSSFAGTGHPDSGNTIYF
TRBV4-2	.	TRBJ1-2	.	TGTGCCAGCAGTAAGGAGTCGGGAGCTAACTATGGCTACACCTTC	CASSKESGANYGYTF